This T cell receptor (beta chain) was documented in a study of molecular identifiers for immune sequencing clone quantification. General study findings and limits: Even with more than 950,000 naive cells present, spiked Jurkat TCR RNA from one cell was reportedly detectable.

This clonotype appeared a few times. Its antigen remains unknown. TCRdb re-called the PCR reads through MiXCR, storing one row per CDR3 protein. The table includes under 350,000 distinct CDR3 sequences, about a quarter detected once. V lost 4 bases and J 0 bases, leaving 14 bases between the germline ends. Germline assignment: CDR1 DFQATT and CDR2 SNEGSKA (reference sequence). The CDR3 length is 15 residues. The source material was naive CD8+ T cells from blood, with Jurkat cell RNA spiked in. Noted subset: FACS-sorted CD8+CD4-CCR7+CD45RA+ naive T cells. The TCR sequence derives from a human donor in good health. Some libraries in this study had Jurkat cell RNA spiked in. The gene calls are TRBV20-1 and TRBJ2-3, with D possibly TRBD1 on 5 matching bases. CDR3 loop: CSATDSLTSTDTQYF. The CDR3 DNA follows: TGCAGTGCTACAGACAGTCTTACTAGCACAGATACGCAGTATTTT.